The T cell receptor beta chain under discussion was sequenced for a study of early T cells in non-severe SARS-CoV-2 infection. Overall study context: Unsorted whole-blood RNA was sequenced in bulk, leaving chains unpaired. Study-wide results and limits: Lookups in VDJdb leaned toward anti-spike CD8 responses and missed private and CD4 specificities.

Worth noting for this clonotype: What it binds is unknown.

The CDR3 is 13 amino acids. Trimming at V came to 5 bases and at J to 4 bases, leaving 5 bases not matched to a gene. The V gene's germline CDR1 is SGHRS and CDR2 YFSETQ. The TCR library protocol attached unique molecular identifiers to the individual cDNA molecules. MiXCR, run by TCRdb on the 5' RACE reads, gives a single entry per CDR3 protein. The table shows about 66,000 distinct CDR3 sequences, with 20% occurring only once. The sample here was whole blood, taken at baseline. The receptor was isolated from an adult who was a healthcare worker with PCR-confirmed SARS-CoV-2 infection or an uninfected control (not recorded which). This chain connects TRBV5-1 to TRBJ1-1; 7 bases match TRBD1. CDR3 loop: CASSLTGITEAFF. CDR3 coding DNA: TGCGCCAGCAGTTTGACAGGGATCACTGAAGCTTTCTTT.